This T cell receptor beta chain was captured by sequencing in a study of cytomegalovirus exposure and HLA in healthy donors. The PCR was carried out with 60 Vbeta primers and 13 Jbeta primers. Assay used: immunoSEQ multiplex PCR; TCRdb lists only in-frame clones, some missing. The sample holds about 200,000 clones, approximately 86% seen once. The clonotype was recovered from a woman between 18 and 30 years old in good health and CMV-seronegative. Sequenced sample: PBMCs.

CDR3 nucleotides: TGCGCCAGCAGAACCGGGACACATCAAACCGGGGAGCTGTTTTTT. Its translation: CASRTGTHQTGELFF. The rearrangement joins TRBV5-1 to TRBJ2-2; maybe TRBD1 (6 bases). V was pared by 5 bases and J by 5 bases, with 16 bases between. In germline, CDR1 is SGHRS, CDR2 YFSETQ. The CDR3 has 15 residues.